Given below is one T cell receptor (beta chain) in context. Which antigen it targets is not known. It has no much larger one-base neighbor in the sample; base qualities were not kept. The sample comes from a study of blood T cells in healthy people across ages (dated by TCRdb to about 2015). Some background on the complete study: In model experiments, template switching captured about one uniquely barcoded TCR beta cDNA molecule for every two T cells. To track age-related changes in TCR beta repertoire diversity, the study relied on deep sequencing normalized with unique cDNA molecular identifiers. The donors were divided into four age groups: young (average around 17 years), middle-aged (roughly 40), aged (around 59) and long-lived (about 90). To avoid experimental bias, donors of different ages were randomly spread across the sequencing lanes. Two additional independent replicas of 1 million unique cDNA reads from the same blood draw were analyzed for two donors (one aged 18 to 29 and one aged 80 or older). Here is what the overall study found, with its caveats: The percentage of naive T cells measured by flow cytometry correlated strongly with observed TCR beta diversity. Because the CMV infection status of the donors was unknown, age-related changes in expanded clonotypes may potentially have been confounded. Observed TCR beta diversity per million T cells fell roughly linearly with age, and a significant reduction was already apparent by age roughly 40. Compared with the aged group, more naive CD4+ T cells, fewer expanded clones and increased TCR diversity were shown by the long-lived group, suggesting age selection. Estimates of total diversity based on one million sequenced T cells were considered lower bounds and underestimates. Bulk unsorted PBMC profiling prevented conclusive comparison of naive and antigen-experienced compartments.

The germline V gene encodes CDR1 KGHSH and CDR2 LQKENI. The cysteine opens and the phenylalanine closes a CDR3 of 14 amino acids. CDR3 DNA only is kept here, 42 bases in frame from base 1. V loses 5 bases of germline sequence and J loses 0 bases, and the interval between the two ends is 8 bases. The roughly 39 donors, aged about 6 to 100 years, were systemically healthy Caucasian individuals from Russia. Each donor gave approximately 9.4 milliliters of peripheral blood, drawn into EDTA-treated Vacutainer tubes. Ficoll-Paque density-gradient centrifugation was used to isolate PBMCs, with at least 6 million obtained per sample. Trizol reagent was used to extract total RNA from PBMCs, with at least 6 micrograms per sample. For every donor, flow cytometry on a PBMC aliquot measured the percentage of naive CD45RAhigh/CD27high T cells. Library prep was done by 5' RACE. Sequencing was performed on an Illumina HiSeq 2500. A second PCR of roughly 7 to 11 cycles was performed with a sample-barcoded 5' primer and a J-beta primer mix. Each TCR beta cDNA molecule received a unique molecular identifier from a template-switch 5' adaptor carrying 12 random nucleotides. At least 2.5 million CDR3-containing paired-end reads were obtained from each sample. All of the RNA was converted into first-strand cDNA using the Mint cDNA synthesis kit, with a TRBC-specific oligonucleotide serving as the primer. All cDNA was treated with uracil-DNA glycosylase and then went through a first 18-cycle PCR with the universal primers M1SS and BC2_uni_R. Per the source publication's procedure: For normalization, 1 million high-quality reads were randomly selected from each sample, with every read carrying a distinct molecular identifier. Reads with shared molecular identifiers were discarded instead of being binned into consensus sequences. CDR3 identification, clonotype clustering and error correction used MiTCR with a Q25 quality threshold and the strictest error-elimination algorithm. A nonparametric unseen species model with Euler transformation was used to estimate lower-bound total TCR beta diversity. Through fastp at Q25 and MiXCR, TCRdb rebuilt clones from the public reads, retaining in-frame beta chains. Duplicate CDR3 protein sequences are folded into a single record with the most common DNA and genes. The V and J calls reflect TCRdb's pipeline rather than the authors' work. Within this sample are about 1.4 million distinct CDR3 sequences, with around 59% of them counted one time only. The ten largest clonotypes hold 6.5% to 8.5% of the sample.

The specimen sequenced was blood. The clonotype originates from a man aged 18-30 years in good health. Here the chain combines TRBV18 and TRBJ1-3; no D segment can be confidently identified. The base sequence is TGTGCCAGCTCAGACGGAGACTCTGGAAACACCATATATTTT. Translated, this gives CASSDGDSGNTIYF.